A single T cell receptor beta chain is shown here with its context. With 60 Vbeta and 13 Jbeta primers, the PCR was carried out. Libraries were prepared by immunoSEQ multiplex PCR; TCRdb keeps only in-frame clonotypes and omits some of them. The table counts tens of thousands of clones; 3.5% to 4% lies in the top ten. These data are taken from a study of cytomegalovirus exposure and HLA in healthy donors. Germline values: CDR1 MNHNS, CDR2 SASEGT. The CDR3 spans 15 residues. The V segment lost 4 bases and the J segment 6 bases; nucleotides outside the gene matches: 7. This sequence was found in a man between 18 and 35 years old in good health and CMV-seropositive. The chain uses TRBV6-1 and TRBJ1-4, with 8 positions matching TRBD1. The sample taken for sequencing was PBMCs. CDR3 bases: TGTGCCAGCAGTGGGTCCGGACAGGGTTATGAAAAACTGTTTTTT. Translated: CASSGSGQGYEKLFF.